The entry below describes one T cell receptor beta chain. This sample is part of a study of a mutant IDH1 vaccine in newly diagnosed glioma. Whole-study context: Therapy received beforehand was radiotherapy, temozolomide, or both, with most patients given both.

Libraries were prepared by immunoSEQ multiplex PCR; TCRdb keeps only in-frame clonotypes and omits some of them. The table records around 99,000 clones, about 82% of them present only once. V shed 2 bases and J shed 3 bases, with 17 bases lying between them. Germline V CDR1 and CDR2: LNHDA, SQIVND (reference sequence). This CDR3 is built from 17 residues. Time point described: baseline, week 1 (first vaccination visit). Treatment here: pre-vaccination baseline after standard-of-care therapy. This receptor was identified in a man aged 40-55 years with glioma. Sequencing used PBMCs, obtained from a glioma patient treated with radiotherapy, temozolomide or both. The chain links TRBV19 to TRBJ1-5; D ambiguous. The CDR3 bases are TGTGCCAGTAGTATACCCCCTGCCCGGCGATACAATCAGCCCCAGCATTTT. Protein product: CASSIPPARRYNQPQHF.